Here is one TCR beta chain with its context. Per the study methods: Scientists estimated how many nucleated cells there were by amplifying reference gene primers. The table came from immunoSEQ multiplex PCR; TCRdb's copy has only in-frame clones and leaves some out. V and J calls and clone size are as listed in that table; D and trimming were resolved from the DNA. The table shows about 180,000 clones, with roughly 89% occurring only once. The source of the sample is a study of blood T cell repertoires in COVID-19. Trimming at V came to 5 bases and at J to 6 bases, leaving 3 bases not matched to a gene. This CDR3 contains 15 residues. Germline V gene data show CDR1 as PRHDT and CDR2 as FYEKMQ (reference sequence).

The sequence was collected from a woman aged 40 to 50 with acute COVID-19. The chain joins TRBV13 to TRBJ2-4, with 14 bases matching TRBD2. Sequencing was performed on PBMCs or T cells enriched from blood (not recorded which). This CDR3 is CASSPTSGRANIQYF. The CDR3 DNA follows: TGTGCCAGCAGCCCGACTAGCGGGAGGGCAAACATTCAGTACTTC.